Each of the 27 T cell receptor beta chains below was sequenced from the same sample in a study of blood T cell repertoires in COVID-19. Measured with immunoSEQ multiplex PCR; TCRdb has only the in-frame clones, and not every one. The sample includes roughly 100,000 clones, roughly 89% of them seen just once. What was sequenced was peripheral blood. These receptors all come from a woman older than 75 with active COVID-19.

V and J are TRBV15 and TRBJ2-1, with 8 bases matching TRBD2. V shed 1 base and J 5 bases; nucleotides not matched to a gene: 4. The CDR3 extends over 15 amino acids. CDR1 is LNHNV and CDR2 is YYDKDF in the germline V gene (reference sequence). CDR3 sequence reads: CATSRVRGGDNEQFF. The CDR3 nucleotides are TGTGCCACCAGCAGAGTACGGGGGGGAGACAATGAGCAGTTCTTC.

V and J are TRBV19 and TRBJ2-3, with 8 nucleotides matching TRBD2. The germline gives CDR1 LNHDA, CDR2 SQIVND (reference sequence). V was pared by 10 bases and J by 2 bases, with 11 bases of the junction left unmatched. The CDR3 totals 15 residues. In DNA, the CDR3 is TGTGCCACCACCGGGGGGGGCCTCGACACAGATACGCAGTATTTT. It is translated as CATTGGGLDTDTQYF.

The CDR3 region has the DNA TGTGCCACCAACCCCTGGGAGGGGAGTCTTCAATCCTACGAGCAGTACTTC. Amino acid sequence: CATNPWEGSLQSYEQYF. The V gene is TRBV24-1, the J gene TRBJ2-7, with 7 bases fitting TRBD2. J gave up 1 base and V 8 bases, and 16 bases lay outside the gene matches. The CDR3 is 17 amino acids. CDR1 is KGHDR and CDR2 is SFDVKD in the germline V gene.

DNA for the CDR3: TGTGCCAGCAAGTACGGACAGGGGTACTACGAGCAGTACTTC. The encoded protein is CASKYGQGYYEQYF. The chain carries TRBV6-5 and TRBJ2-7; 9 bases fit TRBD1. CDR1 and CDR2 (germline): MNHEY, SVGAGI. This CDR3 spans 14 amino acids. J gave up 3 bases and V 7 bases, and 7 bases lay outside the gene matches.

V gene TRBV4-2 combines with J gene TRBJ2-1, with D possibly matching TRBD2 (5 bases). The germline gives CDR1 LGHNA, CDR2 YNFKEQ. CDR3 length: 14 residues. Deletions cut 0 bases from V and 12 bases from J, with 15 bases between. CDR3: CASSQDSREMRQFF. CDR3 in DNA: TGTGCCAGCAGCCAAGATTCGAGGGAGATGAGGCAGTTCTTC.

The V call is TRBV24-1, the J call TRBJ2-3; no clear D. Trimming cost V 4 bases and J 4 bases, with 11 bases left between them. Germline V gene data show CDR1 as KGHDR and CDR2 as SFDVKD. There are 14 residues in the CDR3. In nucleotides, the CDR3 is TGTGCCACCAGTGACCGCGGAGTGGCAGATACGCAGTATTTT. Amino acids: CATSDRGVADTQYF.

The chain is built from TRBV4-2 and TRBJ2-2; 12 bases are shared with TRBD2. The CDR3 contains 16 residues. The germline CDR1 and CDR2 sequences are LGHNA and YNFKEQ. V shed 3 bases and J 5 bases; nucleotides not matched to a gene: 4. CDR3 sequence (DNA): TGTGCCAGCAGCCAGATCGGGACTAGCGGGACCGGGGAGCTGTTTTTT. This sequence encodes CASSQIGTSGTGELFF.

The V gene is TRBV11-2, the J gene TRBJ2-3; D might be TRBD2 (5 bases). The CDR3 covers 17 residues. V dropped 7 bases and J dropped 0 bases, with 20 bases sitting between them. CDR1 and CDR2 from the germline V gene are SGHAT and FQNNGV. CDR3 sequence: CASKQGGPGFSTDTQYF. Here the CDR3 DNA reads TGTGCCAGCAAACAAGGCGGGCCGGGTTTTAGCACAGATACGCAGTATTTT. Supplemented by reference TRBV11-2 and TRBJ2-3, the full variable domain reads EAGVAQSPRYKIIEKRQSVAFWCNPISGHATLYWYQQILGQGPKLLIQFQNNGVVDDSQLPKDRFSAERLKGVDSTLKIQPAKLEDSAVYLCASKQGGPGFSTDTQYFGPGTRLTVL.

V usage is TRBV11-2 and J usage is TRBJ1-4; TRBD1 might be the D (6 bases). The V gene lost 5 bases and the J gene lost 5 bases, with 18 bases spanning the gap. The CDR3 is 16 amino acids. Germline lookup yields CDR1 SGHAT and CDR2 FQNNGV. The CDR3 sequence: CASSLTPTGGNEKLFF. Here the CDR3 DNA reads TGTGCCAGCAGCCTCACTCCGACAGGCGGAAATGAAAAACTGTTTTTT.

This clone was observed a few times. Written as DNA, the CDR3 is TGTGCCAGCGCCAGGGATCGGCAGGCAGATACGCAGTATTTT. The encoded protein is CASARDRQADTQYF. The chain employs TRBV2 and TRBJ2-3, with a possible D match to TRBD1 (5 bases). Trimming took off 8 bases at V and 4 bases at J, with 16 bases between the two ends. Per germline, CDR1 SNHLY and CDR2 FYNNEI. The CDR3 extends over 14 amino acids.

This rearrangement joins TRBV5-4 to TRBJ2-3, with TRBD1 matching over 9 bases. This CDR3 region has 14 residues. V shed 4 bases and J 3 bases; nucleotides not matched to a gene: 3. Germline values: CDR1 SGHNT, CDR2 YYREEE (reference sequence). As DNA, the CDR3 is TGTGCCAGCAGCGCAGACAGGGGGACAGATACGCAGTATTTT. This encodes CASSADRGTDTQYF.

The chain recombines TRBV28 with TRBJ2-7; a weak D match, TRBD2 (6 bases). Trimming removed 6 bases at V and 3 bases at J, with 15 bases between. The CDR3 loop spans 14 amino acids. CDR1 is MDHEN, CDR2 SYDVKM, per germline. The CDR3 DNA reads as TGTGCCAGCAGCCCCCAGCTAGCGTACTACGAGCAGTACTTC. Protein sequence: CASSPQLAYYEQYF. Combining the CDR3 with reference TRBV28 and TRBJ2-7 gives the whole variable domain DVKVTQSSRYLVKRTGEKVFLECVQDMDHENMFWYRQDPGLGLRLIYFSYDVKMKEKGDIPEGYSVSREKKERFSLILESASTNQTSMYLCASSPQLAYYEQYFGPGTRLTVT.

This clone was seen a handful of times. The chain is built from TRBV6-1 and TRBJ1-5; 7 nucleotides match TRBD1. Germline V CDR1 and CDR2: MNHNS, SASEGT. The V gene end was trimmed by 1 base and the J gene end by 0 bases; junction bases not matched to a gene: 6. The CDR3 is 17 residues long. DNA for the CDR3: TGTGCCAGCAGTGAAGAGGGCAGGGGGAATAGCAATCAGCCCCAGCATTTT. Translated: CASSEEGRGNSNQPQHF.

This sequence joins TRBV7-9 and TRBJ2-3, with D uncertain. Germline values: CDR1 SEHNR, CDR2 FQNEAQ (reference sequence). The CDR3 has 14 amino acids. The V end lost 1 base, the J end lost 4 bases, and 9 bases lay between the germline ends. CDR3 region: CASSLGVLADTQYF. The CDR3, as DNA: TGTGCCAGCAGCTTAGGTGTTCTCGCAGATACGCAGTATTTT.

The rearrangement joins TRBV7-2 to TRBJ2-3; TRBD2 matches at 9 bases. Trimming at V came to 4 bases and at J to 0 bases, leaving 5 bases not matched to a gene. The CDR3 covers 16 residues. Germline CDR1 and CDR2: SGHTA and FQGNSA. The CDR3 protein is CASSSPTSGSTDTQYF. In nucleotides, the CDR3 is TGTGCCAGCAGCTCGCCGACTAGCGGAAGCACAGATACGCAGTATTTT.

The rearrangement joins TRBV5-4 to TRBJ2-3, with D uncertain. Trimming removed 4 bases from V and 2 bases from J, with 11 bases in between. This CDR3 comprises 14 residues. Germline V gene lookup returns CDR1 SGHNT and CDR2 YYREEE (reference sequence). CDR3 nucleotides: TGTGCCAGCAGCCCGGTGCCGAACACAGATACGCAGTATTTT. Translating it yields CASSPVPNTDTQYF.

J is TRBJ2-7 and V is TRBV2; 7 bases fit TRBD2. The ends lost 5 bases at V and 5 bases at J; junction bases unmatched: 9. CDR1 is SNHLY, CDR2 FYNNEI, per germline. This CDR3 has 14 amino acids. The CDR3 region is CASSPTSAHNEQYF. The DNA for the CDR3 is TGTGCCAGCAGTCCTACTAGCGCACACAACGAGCAGTACTTC.

The chain uses TRBV5-6 and TRBJ1-2; D may be TRBD1 (5 bases). V dropped 0 bases and J dropped 7 bases, with 16 bases sitting between them. The CDR3 totals 15 residues. Germline values: CDR1 SGHDT, CDR2 YYEEEE. Written as DNA, the CDR3 is TGTGCCAGCAGCTTGGATCCGACAGCGACGTTTGGCTACACCTTC. Protein sequence: CASSLDPTATFGYTF.

The V call is TRBV27, the J call TRBJ2-7; perhaps TRBD2 as D (5 bases). The CDR3 has 15 residues. The germline V gene encodes CDR1 MNHEY and CDR2 SMNVEV (reference sequence). V was trimmed by 5 bases and J by 2 bases, leaving 16 bases between them. CDR3 region: CASSRPGEFAYEQYF. CDR3 DNA: TGTGCCAGCAGTCGCCCCGGGGAGTTCGCCTACGAGCAGTACTTC.

The chain combines TRBV5-5 with TRBJ1-6, with D possibly being TRBD1 (5 bases). This CDR3 comprises 15 residues. Trimming cost V 5 bases and J 7 bases, with 16 bases left between them. Germline CDR1 and CDR2: SGHKS and YYEKEE (reference sequence). The CDR3 DNA sequence: TGTGCCAGCAGTCGAAGTTCAGGGTACAATTCACCCCTCCACTTT. Amino acids: CASSRSSGYNSPLHF.

J is TRBJ2-2 and V is TRBV28; 7 nucleotides align to TRBD2. Unmatched junction bases numbered 11, after V lost 7 bases and J lost 6 bases. The CDR3 is 15 residues long. The germline CDR1 and CDR2 sequences are MDHEN and SYDVKM. The CDR3 DNA reads as TGTGCCAGCATTAGCGGCGGGAGTAGGGCCGGGGAGCTGTTTTTT. Amino acid sequence: CASISGGSRAGELFF.

The chain recombines TRBV4-2 with TRBJ1-4; maybe TRBD1 (5 bases). Trimming stripped 9 bases from V and 4 bases from J, with 9 bases between. This CDR3 has 12 residues. The V gene's germline CDR1 is LGHNA and CDR2 YNFKEQ. The CDR3 region is CASRQNNEKLFF. Here the CDR3 DNA reads TGTGCCAGTAGACAGAATAATGAAAAACTGTTTTTT.

The gene calls are TRBV6-2 or TRBV6-3 and TRBJ2-1; D is uncertain. Between the trimmed V and J ends, which lost 4 bases and 14 bases, there was a span of 18 bases. The length of the CDR3 is 13 residues. Germline CDR1 reads MNHEY; CDR2 reads SVGEGT. The CDR3 loop is CASSSYQGSQEFF. DNA for the CDR3: TGTGCCAGCAGTTCTTATCAAGGTTCGCAGGAGTTCTTC.

In this sample, this clone turned up a few times. This chain links TRBV18 with TRBJ2-1; 8 nucleotides align to TRBD2. This CDR3 contains 18 residues. Per germline, CDR1 KGHSH and CDR2 LQKENI. With V trimmed by 3 bases and J by 0 bases, 10 bases remained unmatched. This CDR3 reads CASSPSSGRTISYNEQFF. The CDR3 nucleotides are TGTGCCAGCTCACCGTCGAGCGGGAGAACAATCTCCTACAATGAGCAGTTCTTC.

This rearrangement joins TRBV7-2 to TRBJ2-7; a weak D match, TRBD2 (5 bases). CDR1 SGHTA and CDR2 FQGNSA come from the germline V gene. The CDR3 loop spans 14 amino acids. V was pared by 2 bases and J by 5 bases, with 13 bases between. CDR3 amino acids: CASSLMGFGDEQYF. CDR3 in DNA: TGTGCCAGCAGCTTAATGGGGTTCGGGGACGAGCAGTACTTC.

The rearrangement joins TRBV5-1 to TRBJ1-6; maybe TRBD1 (6 bases). Trimming removed 0 bases at V and 5 bases at J, with 9 bases between. This CDR3 spans 15 amino acids. The V gene's germline CDR1 is SGHRS and CDR2 YFSETQ. CDR3 nucleotide sequence: TGCGCCAGCAGCTTGGAGGCAGGGGATAATTCACCCCTCCACTTT. Protein sequence: CASSLEAGDNSPLHF.

This rearrangement joins TRBV5-3 to TRBJ2-7, with TRBD2 matching over 10 bases. TRBV5-3 is reported as an ORF; its role is uncertain. The J segment lost 12 bases and the V segment lost 0 bases, leaving 3 bases of the junction unmatched. This CDR3 region has 12 residues. The CDR3 nucleotides read TGTGCCAGAAGCTTGGCCAGCGGGAGGGGGTACTTC. It specifies CARSLASGRGYF.